This T cell receptor (beta chain) was found in a study of identical twins. Via MiXCR, TCRdb re-called the 5' RACE reads, giving one row per CDR3 protein. Of about 300,000 distinct CDR3 sequences detected, roughly an eighth appear once; the ten largest clones hold around 7.8%. This clonotype was counted at least ten times. Germline CDR1 reads SGHVS; CDR2 reads FQNEAQ. The CDR3 totals 17 residues. The trim removed 1 base at V and 0 bases at J, leaving 5 bases unmatched. This same sample was also part of a study on yellow fever vaccine responses in identical twins.

This chain joins TRBV7-8 and TRBJ2-3, with TRBD2 matching over 9 bases. The sequencing sample was made of CD8+ T cells sorted from blood. The TCR comes from a woman under 30 in good health. CDR3 residues: CASSLVAGVASTDTQYF. The CDR3 DNA sequence: TGTGCCAGCAGCTTAGTAGCGGGAGTCGCTAGCACAGATACGCAGTATTTT.